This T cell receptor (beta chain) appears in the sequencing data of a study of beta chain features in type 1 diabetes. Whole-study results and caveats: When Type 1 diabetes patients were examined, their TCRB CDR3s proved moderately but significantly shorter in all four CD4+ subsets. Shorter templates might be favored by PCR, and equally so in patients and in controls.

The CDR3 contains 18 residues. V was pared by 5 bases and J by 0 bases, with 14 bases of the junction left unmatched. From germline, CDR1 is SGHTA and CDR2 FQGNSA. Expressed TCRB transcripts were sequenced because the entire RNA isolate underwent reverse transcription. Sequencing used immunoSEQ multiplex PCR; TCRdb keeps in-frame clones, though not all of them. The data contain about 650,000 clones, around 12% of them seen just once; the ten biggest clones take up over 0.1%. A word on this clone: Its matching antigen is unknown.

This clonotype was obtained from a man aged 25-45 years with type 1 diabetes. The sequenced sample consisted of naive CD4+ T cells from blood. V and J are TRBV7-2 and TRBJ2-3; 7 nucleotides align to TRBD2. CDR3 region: CASSVSDASGSSTDTQYF. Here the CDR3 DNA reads TGTGCCAGCAGCGTTAGCGATGCTAGCGGATCGAGCACAGATACGCAGTATTTT.